The rows below give T cell receptor beta chains drawn from one sample of a study of metastatic and nonmetastatic thyroid tumors. TCRdb reassembled clones from the PCR reads with MiXCR. Seen here are 64,000 or so clones, 15% to 20% observed once, and the top ten hold roughly a tenth. Sequencing was done on a sample of blood. The receptors here all came from a male donor with papillary thyroid cancer or a benign thyroid nodule (not recorded which). Some clones in this sample may be carry-over from other donors' samples. Each CDR3 is given with its conserved first and last residue. D genes are given only for firm matches. Only some rows state a clone size, as once, few, many or a class for expanded clones.

TRBV27,few,TRBD2,TRBJ2-1,TGTGCCAGCAGTTTAGTCCTACTATCGGGAGGGCAGTTCTTC,CASSLVLLSGGQFF
TRBV19,many,TRBD1,TRBJ1-2,TGTGCCAGTAGCATATACAGGGGTTTTGAGACCTATGGCTACACCTTC,CASSIYRGFETYGYTF
TRBV6-1,few,.,TRBJ1-2,TGTGCCAGCAGTGAAGCTCTGGGGGATGCACTGGACTATGGCTACACCTTC,CASSEALGDALDYGYTF
TRBV20-1,.,.,TRBJ2-1,TGCAGTGCTAGGGTCGGGGAGCCGCGGCAGTTCTTC,CSARVGEPRQFF
TRBV19,many,.,TRBJ1-5,TGTGCCAGTAGTATATCAAAACAGGGCGGCCAGCCCCAGCATTTT,CASSISKQGGQPQHF
TRBV28,many,TRBD1,TRBJ2-1,TGTGCCAGCAGTACCGGGACAGGAGACTACAATGAGCAGTTCTTC,CASSTGTGDYNEQFF
TRBV15,many,.,TRBJ1-4,TGTGCCACCAGCACCCTCCTGCAGGCAACTAATGAAAAACTGTTTTTT,CATSTLLQATNEKLFF
TRBV10-3,once,TRBD2,TRBJ2-3,TGTGCCATCAGTGAGCCAACGACTAGCGGGCGGGTCGGTAACCGAGATACGCAGTATTTT,CAISEPTTSGRVGNRDTQYF
TRBV5-4,few,TRBD2,TRBJ2-1,TGTGCCAGCAGCTTCGGACTAGCGGGTCCCAATGAGCAGTTCTTC,CASSFGLAGPNEQFF
TRBV9,many,.,TRBJ1-4,TGTGCCAGCAGCGTTTCTACGGGTATCGGTGAAAAACTGTTTTTT,CASSVSTGIGEKLFF
TRBV5-6,many,TRBD1,TRBJ2-1,TGTGCCAGCAGCGCGACAGGGGGGTACAATGAGCAGTTCTTC,CASSATGGYNEQFF
TRBV4-1,many,.,TRBJ2-7,TGCGCCAGCAGCCAGGGAGGGACAGACCTCTACGAGCAGTACTTC,CASSQGGTDLYEQYF
TRBV11-2,many,.,TRBJ1-6,TGTGCCAGCAGCCCAGGGACGTCGCTGAATTCACCCCTCCACTTT,CASSPGTSLNSPLHF
TRBV28,few,.,TRBJ1-2,TGTGCCAGCAGTCCCCAGGGTGGGGTACATGGCTACACCTTC,CASSPQGGVHGYTF
TRBV4-1,many,.,TRBJ2-6,TGCGCCAGCAGCCAAGATGGGGTTACAGGGCTCTTCTCTGGGGCCAACGTCCTGACTTTC,CASSQDGVTGLFSGANVLTF
TRBV4-3,many,.,TRBJ1-2,TGCGCCAGCAGTCAAGGGTTCGATGGCTACACCTTC,CASSQGFDGYTF
TRBV6-1,.,.,TRBJ1-5,TGTGCCAGCACCCTGAGAGGCAATCAGCCCCAGCATTTT,CASTLRGNQPQHF
TRBV9,many,.,TRBJ2-1,TGTGCCAGCAGCGTAGACTCGGGGGAGCAGTTCTTC,CASSVDSGEQFF
TRBV15,few,.,TRBJ1-2,TGTGCCACCAGCAGAGATCAGTTTTTTGACTATGGCTACACCTTC,CATSRDQFFDYGYTF
TRBV28,many,.,TRBJ2-7,TGTGCCAGCAGTTTCCCCAGGGACGGGGAGCAGTACTTC,CASSFPRDGEQYF
TRBV6-5,many,.,TRBJ2-7,TGTGCCAGCAGTTACTCGAGACAGCCTGCTACCTACGAGCAGTACTTC,CASSYSRQPATYEQYF
TRBV11-1,.,TRBD2,TRBJ2-1,TGTGCCAGCAGCCTCACCGGGACTAGCGGTAATGAGCAGTTCTTC,CASSLTGTSGNEQFF
TRBV28,many,TRBD2,TRBJ2-1,TGTGCCAGCAGTTTCAGCCGGGGGGGTCGCAATGAGCAGTTCTTC,CASSFSRGGRNEQFF
TRBV10-3,few,.,TRBJ1-5,TGTGCCATCAGTCAAACTGGACAGTTGGAGCAGACCCAGCATTTT,CAISQTGQLEQTQHF
TRBV6-1,many,TRBD1,TRBJ2-7,TGTGCCAGCAGTGCTTCAGACCGCCGGGACAGGGTTTTCGAGCAGTACTTC,CASSASDRRDRVFEQYF
TRBV30,many,.,TRBJ2-3,TGTGCCTGGAGTTTCCTACCGACAGATACGCAGTATTTT,CAWSFLPTDTQYF
TRBV20-1,.,.,TRBJ2-2,TGCATCGTTGGGTTAGACTTTGCGGCAGGGGAGCTGTTTTTT,CIVGLDFAAGELFF
TRBV3-1,many,.,TRBJ1-2,TGTGCCAGCAGCCCCGCAGGGAGATCTAACTATGGCTACACCTTC,CASSPAGRSNYGYTF
TRBV2,many,.,TRBJ1-4,TGTGCCAGCAGTGAAGTCGAGGCAACTAATGAAAAACTGTTTTTT,CASSEVEATNEKLFF
TRBV20-1,.,.,TRBJ1-2,TGCAGTGCTAGAGAGATAGGGATCGATGGCTACACCTTC,CSAREIGIDGYTF
TRBV10-2,many,.,TRBJ2-1,TGCGCCAGCAAAGACGGGGGCACCTACAATGAGCAGTTCTTC,CASKDGGTYNEQFF
TRBV5-4,many,TRBD2,TRBJ2-3,TGTGCCAGCAGCGTGAGGGCTCTAGCGGGAGGGGGGACAGATACGCAGTATTTT,CASSVRALAGGGTDTQYF
TRBV4-2,many,TRBD1,TRBJ2-2,TGTGCCAGCAGCCAAGTCGTTTCAGGGGGCACCGGGGAGCTGTTTTTT,CASSQVVSGGTGELFF
TRBV9,many,TRBD2,TRBJ2-1,TGTGCCAGCAGCGGGGGAGGGGCAGGTGTTGAGCAGTTCTTC,CASSGGGAGVEQFF
TRBV5-6,once,.,TRBJ2-7,TGTGCCAGCAGCTTGGGGACCCGACCCAACGAGCAGTACTTC,CASSLGTRPNEQYF
TRBV5-5,many,.,TRBJ1-1,TGTGCCAGCAGCTCGACACCCGCGGCTGAAGCTTTCTTT,CASSSTPAAEAFF
TRBV5-1,many,TRBD1,TRBJ2-5,TGCGCCAGCAGCGTCCAAGACAGGGACGGGGAGACCCAGTACTTC,CASSVQDRDGETQYF
TRBV3-1,many,.,TRBJ1-6,TGTGCCAGCAGCCCCGGACAGAGGGATAATTCACCCCTCCACTTT,CASSPGQRDNSPLHF
TRBV7-8,.,TRBD1,TRBJ1-2,TGTGCCAGCAGCTTACTGGGACAGGCTAACTATGGCTACACCTTC,CASSLLGQANYGYTF
TRBV10-3,many,TRBD1,TRBJ2-2,TGTGCCATCAGGCTGGGACAGGGTGATACCGGGGAGCTGTTTTTT,CAIRLGQGDTGELFF
TRBV6-1,many,TRBD1,TRBJ1-2,TGTGCCAGCCGATACAGGGGGCGAATTAACTATGGCTACACCTTC,CASRYRGRINYGYTF
TRBV30,few,.,TRBJ1-1,TGTGCCTGGAGTGTAGGGCCGGGACTCAATCTGTGCACTGAAGCTTTCTTT,CAWSVGPGLNLCTEAFF